This TCR beta chain is from a study of T cell responses to AZD1222 COVID-19 vaccine. TCRdb's table, derived via immunoSEQ multiplex PCR, lists solely in-frame clones and lacks some. This sample has about 120,000 clones, with approximately 88% found just once. The ends lost 3 bases at V and 3 bases at J; junction bases unmatched: 4. The CDR3 runs 16 residues. Germline assignment: CDR1 PRHDT and CDR2 FYEKMQ (reference sequence). Comment on this clone: As yet, its antigen is unknown.

Overall study findings and caveats: Donors in the cohort were predominantly white British and more often female, and clonal diversity was possibly underestimated.

The sequence was collected from an adult in good health. This chain links TRBV13 with TRBJ2-2; the match to TRBD1 covers 10 bases. The specimen was peripheral blood, collected on day 0 of AZD1222 vaccination. As DNA, the CDR3 is TGTGCCAGCAGCTTTCGACAGGGGGCGTACACCGGGGAGCTGTTTTTT. Translating it yields CASSFRQGAYTGELFF.